The T cell receptor (beta chain) described here comes from a study of blood T cell repertoires in COVID-19. Study details: Whether acute or convalescent, the COVID-19 samples came from the United States, Italy and Spain. PBMCs, B-cell-depleted T cells, or T cells were the source of the cDNA or gDNA that made up the material.

This clone was seen a handful of times. This CDR3 contains 15 residues. Per germline, CDR1 MNHEY and CDR2 SVGAGI. Trimming shortened V by 0 bases and J by 4 bases, and 10 bases separated the two germline ends. In the source study's methods: It was from reference gene primer amplification that nucleated cell counts were estimated. Using immunoSEQ multiplex PCR, the repertoire was profiled, and TCRdb retains in-frame clones only, with some absent. V and J calls and clone size follow that table, whereas D and trimming were derived from the DNA. This sample has about 20,000 clones; 89% occur once, and the top ten carry roughly 25%.

The rearrangement joins TRBV6-5 to TRBJ1-5; a weak D match, TRBD1 (5 bases). Sequenced material: peripheral blood. This TCR derives from a human donor with active COVID-19. The donor label of this sample is uncertain. The CDR3 region is CASSYSLTVNQPQHF. The CDR3 bases are TGTGCCAGCAGTTACTCCCTGACAGTTAATCAGCCCCAGCATTTT.